A selection of T cell receptor beta chains follows, all from one sample in a study of T cells in Graves' hyperthyroidism and ophthalmopathy. A single record per CDR3 protein comes from TCRdb applying MiXCR to the multiplex PCR reads. The sample contains some 370,000 distinct CDR3 sequences, around 15% of which appear only once. Sequences were obtained from blood. All receptors come from a man in his forties or fifties with Graves' ophthalmopathy. Both conserved end residues are trimmed from each CDR3. Fields, in order: J gene, CDR3 length, V gene, CDR3 protein.

J: TRBJ1-1; length: 11; V: TRBV19; CDR3: ASLSGLPTEAF
J: TRBJ1-1; length: 13; V: TRBV9; CDR3: ASSREGTGFTEAF
J: TRBJ2-3; length: 12; V: TRBV20-1; CDR3: SAIRQRRADTQY
J: TRBJ2-3; length: 13; V: TRBV28; CDR3: ASRTIIPRTDTQY
J: TRBJ1-5; length: 12; V: TRBV19; CDR3: ASRARPRFEPQH
J: TRBJ1-5; length: 14; V: TRBV30; CDR3: AWREKDRGSNQPQH
J: TRBJ2-2; length: 15; V: TRBV6-1; CDR3: ASREQGAGPNTGELF
J: TRBJ2-3; length: 14; V: TRBV7-3; CDR3: ASSPRWTGSTDTQY
J: TRBJ1-6; length: 11; V: TRBV20-1; CDR3: SARLGVSSPLH
J: TRBJ2-1; length: 13; V: TRBV7-8; CDR3: ASSLDRMSYNEQF
J: TRBJ2-3; length: 14; V: TRBV5-1; CDR3: ASSLDRVAGTDTQY
J: TRBJ2-3; length: 10; V: TRBV12-3/TRBV12-4; CDR3: ASRLTAHTQY
J: TRBJ2-3; length: 12; V: TRBV19; CDR3: ASSIAGLTDTQY
J: TRBJ1-5; length: 15; V: TRBV27; CDR3: ASSLYSGSHSNQPQH
J: TRBJ2-3; length: 14; V: TRBV19; CDR3: ASSLLAGGSTDTQY
J: TRBJ2-7; length: 12; V: TRBV27; CDR3: ASSSLEGGYEQY
J: TRBJ1-6; length: 11; V: TRBV20-1; CDR3: SASTLGNSPLH
J: TRBJ1-4; length: 11; V: TRBV20-1; CDR3: SATRSTDEKLF
J: TRBJ2-5; length: 19; V: TRBV14; CDR3: ASSQDPGAGQRWGYQETQY
J: TRBJ2-3; length: 14; V: TRBV6-2/TRBV6-3; CDR3: ASSILGRGATDTQY
J: TRBJ1-5; length: 16; V: TRBV3-1; CDR3: ASSQKVTGGVGNQPQH
J: TRBJ1-2; length: 12; V: TRBV27; CDR3: ASSLAYGDYGYT
J: TRBJ2-7; length: 14; V: TRBV4-1; CDR3: ASSPTAGIQPGEQY
J: TRBJ1-5; length: 12; V: TRBV27; CDR3: ASSITGGNQPQH
J: TRBJ2-3; length: 9; V: TRBV20-1; CDR3: SARVTDTQY
J: TRBJ1-1; length: 12; V: TRBV29-1; CDR3: SVGIDRPNTEAF
J: TRBJ1-1; length: 12; V: TRBV29-1; CDR3: SVGAQRMNTEAF
J: TRBJ1-2; length: 12; V: TRBV5-8; CDR3: ASSFRTANYGYT
J: TRBJ2-3; length: 12; V: TRBV20-1; CDR3: SVPDFGRTDTQY
J: TRBJ2-5; length: 13; V: TRBV7-9; CDR3: ASSLSGARQETQY
J: TRBJ2-2; length: 14; V: TRBV7-9; CDR3: ASSHTTGANTGELF
J: TRBJ2-3; length: 11; V: TRBV18; CDR3: ASSPPPTDTQY
J: TRBJ1-1; length: 13; V: TRBV5-1; CDR3: ASSLAGGALTEAF
J: TRBJ2-7; length: 15; V: TRBV7-9; CDR3: ASSGGFSGRTSYEQY
J: TRBJ2-2; length: 13; V: TRBV12-3/TRBV12-4; CDR3: ASSHKRPNTGELF
J: TRBJ2-7; length: 13; V: TRBV7-3; CDR3: ASSLEVSRVHEQY
J: TRBJ2-2; length: 12; V: TRBV6-9; CDR3: ASSSTSGRGELF
J: TRBJ2-1; length: 12; V: TRBV3-1; CDR3: ASSQAGGFYEQF
J: TRBJ1-4; length: 12; V: TRBV3-1; CDR3: ASSPVGGNEKLF
J: TRBJ1-2; length: 14; V: TRBV6-1; CDR3: ASSFTGTEGLYGYT
J: TRBJ2-1; length: 14; V: TRBV27; CDR3: ASSYRGGAVGNEQF
J: TRBJ2-1; length: 18; V: TRBV7-9; CDR3: ASSSRSGGRELRRDNEQF
J: TRBJ1-1; length: 14; V: TRBV27; CDR3: ASSAFSDGRNTEAF
J: TRBJ2-2; length: 13; V: TRBV11-1; CDR3: ARPGAGENTGELF
J: TRBJ2-1; length: 10; V: TRBV6-2/TRBV6-3; CDR3: ATRDSNNEQF
J: TRBJ2-1; length: 13; V: TRBV19; CDR3: ATSGGSVGGNEQF
J: TRBJ1-2; length: 12; V: TRBV6-1; CDR3: ASSSLTQGSGYT
J: TRBJ2-7; length: 12; V: TRBV9; CDR3: ASSPQVRFGEQY
J: TRBJ2-1; length: 17; V: TRBV4-1; CDR3: ASSQEASGRVIANNEQF
J: TRBJ2-3; length: 16; V: TRBV10-2; CDR3: ASSGSKTSGRGTDTQY
J: TRBJ2-1; length: 16; V: TRBV7-8; CDR3: ASSLVGLAGSSYNEQF
J: TRBJ1-2; length: 12; V: TRBV4-1; CDR3: ASSQVYSNYGYT